This T cell receptor (beta chain) was identified in a study of monozygotic twins with inflammatory bowel disease (dated by TCRdb to between 2018 and 2021). Background on the whole study: The full study comprised approximately 28 monozygotic twin pairs: nine German pairs (four IBD-concordant, five IBD-discordant) and 19 IBD-discordant Danish pairs. Disease-associated traits were sought mainly through comparisons between IBD patients and their genetically identical healthy co-twins within discordant pairs. Each individual had, on average, about 151 000 unique TCRalpha sequences and 181 000 unique TCRbeta sequences available for analysis.

On the study overall, not on this receptor specifically: No difference in repertoire similarity was observed between concordant and discordant twins, possibly owing to limited statistical power. Fewer clonotypes were shared with other individuals by IBD patients than by healthy twins, most markedly in patients showing signs of disease activity. A decrease in TCRbeta repertoire diversity, as measured by inverse Simpson index, was observed in IBD patients compared with their healthy co-twins. No single strong signal or clonotype linked to IBD turned up in the results, so the idea that one exists was not supported. Different T cell subtypes could not be distinguished in the analysis. Differing immunosuppressive treatments among patients may have added background noise and inter-individual variability to the repertoires.

From each donor, an approximately 2.5 ml peripheral blood sample was collected into PAXgene tubes and kept at -80 degrees C. Without any T cell sorting, total RNA was extracted from whole blood using the PAXgene blood miRNA kit on an automated QIAcube. Peripheral blood from monozygotic twin pairs concordant or discordant for inflammatory bowel disease was subjected to deep TCRalpha and TCRbeta repertoire profiling with unique molecular barcoding. Smoking habits were recorded for all twin pairs, and individuals were classified as current, former or never smokers. Receptors were amplified or captured by 5' RACE. The input for every TCR library was 3,500 to 4,000 ng of total RNA. For each sample, cDNA was synthesized in eight separate reactions using SMARTScribe reverse transcriptase. During cDNA synthesis, template switching introduced unique molecular identifiers that contained a 6-nucleotide sample barcode. Amplification of TCRalpha and TCRbeta cDNA involved two nested PCRs of 16 and 9 cycles, and each PCR was followed by bead purification. Before amplification, the cDNA was treated with uracil DNA-glycosylase and purified using the QIAquick PCR purification kit. The second PCR added Illumina TruSeq-compatible adapters along with sample-specific barcodes. TapeStation and Qubit were used to check library quality and concentration, and 5 ng of each library went into the pool. The pooled libraries were sequenced with 2 x 100 bp reads and custom sequencing primers on an Illumina HiSeq2500 single-index Rapid Run. The published analysis was carried out like this. PCR and sequencing errors were corrected by UMI-based consensus assembly using MiGEC version 1.2.6. MiXCR version 2.1.1 was used to carry out V(D)J alignment, clonotype assembly and CDR3 extraction. Normalisation of gene usage, clonotype sharing and MAIT/NKT TCR abundance was achieved by analysing the top 1000, 10 000 and 20 000 clonotypes per sample. After downsampling to 27 000 UMIs, diversity was calculated as the inverse Simpson index using the vegan R package. Statistical testing used paired Mann-Whitney U tests on the discordant twin pairs and applied Benjamini-Hochberg correction for multiple testing. The reads, reprocessed by TCRdb, yield one row per CDR3 protein sequence and no DNA. The V and J calls shown here were made by TCRdb, not taken from the authors' results. The sample table on file contains 95,000 to 110,000 distinct CDR3 sequences. Approximately 2% of the sample goes to the ten largest clones.

A note on this clonotype: It has no known antigen specificity.

Sequences SQVTM (CDR1) and ANQGSEA (CDR2) are obtained from the germline V gene. The CDR3 contains 14 residues, cysteine and phenylalanine counted. DNA for this receptor is not on file. Source material: blood. Recombination connected TRBV29-1 to TRBJ2-6; absent DNA, TCRdb's TRBD1 call cannot be checked. This clonotype was obtained from a human donor with ulcerative colitis or Crohn's disease, or a healthy co-twin of an affected twin (not recorded which). For the CDR3, the sequence is CSVGTGIGANVLTF.